This passage covers 4 T cell receptor beta chains from one sample sequenced in a study of cytomegalovirus exposure and HLA in healthy donors. The PCR had 60 Vbeta and 13 Jbeta primers. The repertoire was sequenced with immunoSEQ multiplex PCR; TCRdb's copy has only in-frame clones and lacks some. The table lists 99,000 or so clones, roughly 73% of them singletons, with roughly 8.6% in the top ten. The sequenced sample consisted of PBMCs. All receptors derive from a woman between 40 and 55 years old in good health and CMV-seropositive.

The rearrangement uses TRBV28 and TRBJ1-4, with 8 bases that match TRBD1. The CDR3 covers 16 residues. The V gene's germline CDR1 is MDHEN and CDR2 SYDVKM. V lost 4 bases, J lost 7 bases, and 11 bases stayed unmatched. The DNA for the CDR3 is TGTGCCAGCAGTTCCCTTCAGGGGGCTTCGGGTGAAAAACTGTTTTTT. Translating it yields CASSSLQGASGEKLFF.

The V gene is TRBV7-8, the J gene TRBJ2-7, with 11 bases aligning to TRBD1. CDR1 is SGHVS, CDR2 FQNEAQ, per germline. Trimming cost V 5 bases and J 4 bases; bases outside gene matches: 7. The CDR3 is 15 residues long. This chain's CDR3 is CASSPGTGGGYEQYF. CDR3 in DNA: TGTGCCAGCAGCCCCGGGACAGGGGGGGGTTACGAGCAGTACTTC.

The CDR3 nucleotides read TGTGCCAGCAGCGCCGGGACAGTCTACGAGCAGTACTTC. This encodes CASSAGTVYEQYF. The V gene is TRBV9, the J gene TRBJ2-7; 7 positions agree with TRBD1. Germline CDR1 is SGDLS and CDR2 is YYNGEE. This CDR3 is built from 13 residues. V trimming: 3 bases; J trimming: 3 bases; junction bases outside the gene matches: 3. The whole variable domain, filled in from reference TRBV9 and TRBJ2-7, reads DSGVTQTPKHLITATGQRVTLRCSPRSGDLSVYWYQQSLDQGLQFLIQYYNGEERAKGNILERFSAQQFPDLHSELNLSSLELGDSALYFCASSAGTVYEQYFGPGTRLTVT.

This clone has more than one count but fewer than ten. The V gene is TRBV25-1, the J gene TRBJ2-2, with D possibly matching TRBD1 (5 bases). Trimming cost V 1 base and J 6 bases, with 6 bases left between them. This CDR3 contains 13 residues. The germline V gene encodes CDR1 MGHDK and CDR2 SYGVNS. The CDR3 is CASSEWGSGELFF. The DNA for the CDR3 is TGTGCCAGCAGTGAATGGGGCTCCGGGGAGCTGTTTTTT.